A selection of T cell receptor beta chains follows, all from one sample in a study of shared clonotypes between healthy human individuals. Data came from immunoSEQ multiplex PCR; TCRdb stores just in-frame clones and leaves some out. The table includes approximately 2,300,000 clones, about nine tenths detected once. Sample: naive CD4+ T cells from PBMCs. These TCRs come from a man between 18 and 35 years old in good health. Some clones in this sample may be carry-over from other donors' samples. Both conserved end residues are part of each CDR3. The D gene is left open where the match is weak. Rows give clone size only sometimes, using once, few, many, or a class for an expanded clone.

j_call: TRBJ1-2; clone_size: -; d_call: -; v_call: TRBV16; cdr3_aa: CASSRGLAISYGYTF; cdr3_nt: TGTGCCAGCAGCCGCGGGCTGGCTATCTCCTATGGCTACACCTTC
j_call: TRBJ1-4; clone_size: -; d_call: -; v_call: TRBV19; cdr3_aa: CASSIRGRTNEKLFF; cdr3_nt: TGTGCCAGTAGTATAAGGGGGAGAACTAATGAAAAACTGTTTTTT
j_call: TRBJ2-2; clone_size: once; d_call: TRBD2; v_call: TRBV2; cdr3_aa: CASSVGLAGGYGELFF; cdr3_nt: TGTGCCAGCAGTGTTGGGCTAGCGGGAGGGTACGGGGAGCTGTTTTTT
j_call: TRBJ1-5; clone_size: -; d_call: -; v_call: TRBV19; cdr3_aa: CASSIVDSNQPQHF; cdr3_nt: TGTGCCAGTAGTATAGTAGACAGCAATCAGCCCCAGCATTTT
j_call: TRBJ2-7; clone_size: -; d_call: -; v_call: TRBV28; cdr3_aa: CASSPYTYEQYF; cdr3_nt: TGTGCCAGCAGCCCCTACACTTACGAGCAGTACTTC
j_call: TRBJ2-4; clone_size: -; d_call: TRBD1; v_call: TRBV7-9; cdr3_aa: CASSATGTGGSIQYF; cdr3_nt: TGTGCCAGCAGCGCGACCGGGACAGGGGGGAGCATTCAGTACTTC
j_call: TRBJ1-3; clone_size: few; d_call: TRBD1; v_call: TRBV6-1; cdr3_aa: CASRTGFLNTIYF; cdr3_nt: TGTGCCAGCAGGACAGGGTTTCTAAACACCATATATTTT
j_call: TRBJ2-3; clone_size: once; d_call: -; v_call: TRBV11-2; cdr3_aa: CASSSQGWTDTQYF; cdr3_nt: TGTGCCAGCAGCTCGCAGGGATGGACAGATACGCAGTATTTT
j_call: TRBJ2-5; clone_size: -; d_call: -; v_call: TRBV7-5; cdr3_aa: CVRSSPRDRGQETQYF; cdr3_nt: TGTGTCAGAAGTTCCCCCCGGGACAGGGGTCAAGAGACCCAGTACTTC
j_call: TRBJ2-3; clone_size: -; d_call: -; v_call: TRBV28; cdr3_aa: CALVSTDTQYF; cdr3_nt: TGTGCGCTAGTTAGCACAGATACGCAGTATTTT
j_call: TRBJ2-7; clone_size: -; d_call: TRBD2; v_call: TRBV28; cdr3_aa: CASSSPSGATYEQYF; cdr3_nt: TGTGCCAGCAGTTCGCCGAGCGGGGCCACCTACGAGCAGTACTTC
j_call: TRBJ2-1; clone_size: -; d_call: TRBD2; v_call: TRBV7-3; cdr3_aa: CASSFSGLAVTNEQFF; cdr3_nt: TGTGCCAGCAGCTTTTCCGGTCTAGCGGTAACCAATGAGCAGTTCTTC
j_call: TRBJ2-3; clone_size: -; d_call: -; v_call: TRBV7-9; cdr3_aa: CASSFGRVIADTQYF; cdr3_nt: TGTGCCAGCAGCTTTGGCAGGGTGATCGCAGATACGCAGTATTTT
j_call: TRBJ1-1; clone_size: -; d_call: -; v_call: TRBV27; cdr3_aa: CASSFRAGAFF; cdr3_nt: TGTGCCAGCAGTTTTCGGGCGGGAGCTTTCTTT
j_call: TRBJ2-5; clone_size: -; d_call: -; v_call: TRBV5-1; cdr3_aa: CASSSGPRGETQYF; cdr3_nt: TGCGCCAGCAGCTCCGGGCCCCGAGGTGAGACCCAGTACTTC
j_call: TRBJ2-1; clone_size: -; d_call: -; v_call: TRBV9; cdr3_aa: CASSTIGVAYNEQFF; cdr3_nt: TGTGCCAGCAGCACGATAGGGGTGGCCTACAATGAGCAGTTCTTC
j_call: TRBJ2-5; clone_size: -; d_call: TRBD1; v_call: TRBV29-1; cdr3_aa: CSVEHRGLETQYF; cdr3_nt: TGCAGCGTTGAGCACAGGGGGCTAGAGACCCAGTACTTC
j_call: TRBJ1-5; clone_size: -; d_call: -; v_call: TRBV5-8; cdr3_aa: CASSLNYQPQHF; cdr3_nt: TGTGCCAGCAGCCTGAACTATCAGCCCCAGCATTTT
j_call: TRBJ2-5; clone_size: -; d_call: TRBD1; v_call: TRBV20-1; cdr3_aa: CSATGQETQYF; cdr3_nt: TGCAGTGCGACAGGGCAAGAGACCCAGTACTTC
j_call: TRBJ1-1; clone_size: -; d_call: -; v_call: TRBV5-4; cdr3_aa: CASSSGGGYTEAFF; cdr3_nt: TGTGCCAGCAGCTCAGGCGGGGGTTACACTGAAGCTTTCTTT
j_call: TRBJ2-2; clone_size: -; d_call: TRBD2; v_call: TRBV6-5; cdr3_aa: CASSLQPGLGGELFF; cdr3_nt: TGTGCCAGCAGCCTTCAACCGGGACTAGGCGGGGAGCTGTTTTTT
j_call: TRBJ2-1; clone_size: -; d_call: -; v_call: TRBV7-3; cdr3_aa: CASSPRARGVSDNEQFF; cdr3_nt: TGTGCCAGCAGCCCGCGGGCTAGGGGAGTCTCCGACAATGAGCAGTTCTTC
j_call: TRBJ2-1; clone_size: -; d_call: -; v_call: TRBV2; cdr3_aa: CASRPGNRVFNNEQFF; cdr3_nt: TGTGCCAGCAGGCCCGGTAACAGGGTGTTCAACAATGAGCAGTTCTTC
j_call: TRBJ1-2; clone_size: -; d_call: TRBD1; v_call: TRBV5-1; cdr3_aa: CASSLDRGLEGYTF; cdr3_nt: TGCGCCAGCAGCTTGGACAGGGGGCTAGAAGGCTACACCTTC
j_call: TRBJ1-5; clone_size: -; d_call: TRBD1; v_call: TRBV27; cdr3_aa: CASSTSTGSPQHF; cdr3_nt: TGTGCCAGCAGTACATCGACAGGGTCGCCCCAGCATTTT
j_call: TRBJ1-2; clone_size: -; d_call: TRBD1; v_call: TRBV9; cdr3_aa: CASSGQGRRYGYTF; cdr3_nt: TGTGCCAGCAGCGGACAGGGGCGACGGTATGGCTACACCTTC
j_call: TRBJ2-7; clone_size: -; d_call: -; v_call: TRBV5-1; cdr3_aa: CASSRGSSYYEQYF; cdr3_nt: TGCGCCAGCAGCCGGGGGTCCTCCTACTACGAGCAGTACTTC
j_call: TRBJ1-4; clone_size: -; d_call: -; v_call: TRBV9; cdr3_aa: CASSAAGRINEKLFF; cdr3_nt: TGTGCCAGCAGCGCGGCGGGACGGATTAATGAAAAACTGTTTTTT
j_call: TRBJ2-2; clone_size: -; d_call: -; v_call: TRBV19; cdr3_aa: CASSLVQGYTGELFF; cdr3_nt: TGTGCCAGTAGTCTAGTACAGGGTTACACCGGGGAGCTGTTTTTT
j_call: TRBJ2-1; clone_size: once; d_call: TRBD2; v_call: TRBV28; cdr3_aa: CASISPGASGSNEQFF; cdr3_nt: TGTGCCAGCATCAGCCCTGGGGCTAGCGGGAGCAATGAGCAGTTCTTC
j_call: TRBJ1-1; clone_size: -; d_call: -; v_call: TRBV7-8; cdr3_aa: CASNLARGTEAFF; cdr3_nt: TGTGCCAGCAACCTCGCGAGGGGCACTGAAGCTTTCTTT
j_call: TRBJ2-3; clone_size: -; d_call: -; v_call: TRBV9; cdr3_aa: CASSVDPLGTDTQYF; cdr3_nt: TGTGCCAGCAGCGTAGACCCGCTGGGCACAGATACGCAGTATTTT
j_call: TRBJ2-7; clone_size: -; d_call: TRBD2; v_call: TRBV6-1; cdr3_aa: CASSGSPGLAGGSTSYEQYF; cdr3_nt: TGTGCCAGCAGTGGCTCCCCGGGACTAGCGGGAGGTTCTACCTCCTACGAGCAGTACTTC
j_call: TRBJ2-7; clone_size: -; d_call: TRBD2; v_call: TRBV2; cdr3_aa: CASSDRLAGVYEQYF; cdr3_nt: TGTGCCAGCAGTGATCGGCTAGCGGGAGTATACGAGCAGTACTTC
j_call: TRBJ1-5; clone_size: -; d_call: TRBD1; v_call: TRBV5-8; cdr3_aa: CASSEGQNSNQPQHF; cdr3_nt: TGTGCCAGCAGCGAGGGACAGAATAGCAATCAGCCCCAGCATTTT
j_call: TRBJ2-3; clone_size: -; d_call: TRBD2; v_call: TRBV6-5; cdr3_aa: CASSWSGRATDTQYF; cdr3_nt: TGTGCCAGCAGTTGGAGCGGGAGAGCAACAGATACGCAGTATTTT
j_call: TRBJ2-7; clone_size: -; d_call: -; v_call: TRBV7-9; cdr3_aa: CASSRGSYEQYF; cdr3_nt: TGTGCCAGCAGCCGCGGGTCCTACGAGCAGTACTTC
j_call: TRBJ2-3; clone_size: -; d_call: -; v_call: TRBV28; cdr3_aa: CASSPGAPDTQYF; cdr3_nt: TGTGCCAGCAGCCCCGGGGCGCCGGATACGCAGTATTTT
j_call: TRBJ2-3; clone_size: once; d_call: TRBD2; v_call: TRBV19; cdr3_aa: CASSPYRLAGADTQYF; cdr3_nt: TGTGCCAGTAGTCCATACCGACTAGCGGGAGCAGATACGCAGTATTTT
j_call: TRBJ2-6; clone_size: -; d_call: -; v_call: TRBV5-1; cdr3_aa: CASRTGSGANVLTF; cdr3_nt: TGCGCCAGCAGAACAGGGTCTGGGGCCAACGTCCTGACTTTC
j_call: TRBJ1-1; clone_size: -; d_call: -; v_call: TRBV29-1; cdr3_aa: CSVESQAGLGAFF; cdr3_nt: TGCAGCGTTGAATCTCAGGCCGGGCTAGGGGCTTTCTTT
j_call: TRBJ1-4; clone_size: -; d_call: TRBD1; v_call: TRBV5-1; cdr3_aa: CASSLMGAPGQSNEKLFF; cdr3_nt: TGCGCCAGCAGCTTGATGGGGGCACCGGGACAGTCAAATGAAAAACTGTTTTTT
j_call: TRBJ1-5; clone_size: once; d_call: -; v_call: TRBV28; cdr3_aa: CASVSTLEGARRGNQPQHF; cdr3_nt: TGTGCCAGCGTCTCGACGCTTGAAGGGGCGCGAAGAGGGAATCAGCCCCAGCATTTT
j_call: TRBJ1-4; clone_size: -; d_call: TRBD1; v_call: TRBV5-4; cdr3_aa: CASSVGTANEKLFF; cdr3_nt: TGTGCCAGCAGCGTCGGGACAGCTAATGAAAAACTGTTTTTT
j_call: TRBJ1-6; clone_size: -; d_call: -; v_call: TRBV30; cdr3_aa: CAWNYNSPLHF; cdr3_nt: TGTGCCTGGAACTACAACTCACCCCTCCACTTT
j_call: TRBJ2-1; clone_size: -; d_call: TRBD1; v_call: TRBV6-6; cdr3_aa: CASSYSGQGRDEQFF; cdr3_nt: TGTGCCAGCAGTTACTCAGGACAGGGGAGGGATGAGCAGTTCTTC
j_call: TRBJ1-1; clone_size: -; d_call: -; v_call: TRBV27; cdr3_aa: CASSSRWEGFHTEAFF; cdr3_nt: TGTGCCAGCAGCTCCAGGTGGGAAGGGTTTCACACTGAAGCTTTCTTT
j_call: TRBJ1-1; clone_size: -; d_call: -; v_call: TRBV28; cdr3_aa: CASSSDYTEAFF; cdr3_nt: TGTGCCAGCAGTTCAGATTACACTGAAGCTTTCTTT
j_call: TRBJ1-1; clone_size: -; d_call: -; v_call: TRBV18; cdr3_aa: CASSPTPSGTEAFF; cdr3_nt: TGTGCCAGCTCACCTACCCCCTCGGGGACTGAAGCTTTCTTT
j_call: TRBJ2-5; clone_size: once; d_call: -; v_call: TRBV7-2; cdr3_aa: CASSLSRQQETQYF; cdr3_nt: TGTGCCAGCAGCTTATCTCGACAGCAAGAGACCCAGTACTTC
j_call: TRBJ1-2; clone_size: -; d_call: TRBD1; v_call: TRBV10-3; cdr3_aa: CAISDDRGHGYTF; cdr3_nt: TGTGCCATCAGTGACGACAGGGGTCATGGCTACACCTTC